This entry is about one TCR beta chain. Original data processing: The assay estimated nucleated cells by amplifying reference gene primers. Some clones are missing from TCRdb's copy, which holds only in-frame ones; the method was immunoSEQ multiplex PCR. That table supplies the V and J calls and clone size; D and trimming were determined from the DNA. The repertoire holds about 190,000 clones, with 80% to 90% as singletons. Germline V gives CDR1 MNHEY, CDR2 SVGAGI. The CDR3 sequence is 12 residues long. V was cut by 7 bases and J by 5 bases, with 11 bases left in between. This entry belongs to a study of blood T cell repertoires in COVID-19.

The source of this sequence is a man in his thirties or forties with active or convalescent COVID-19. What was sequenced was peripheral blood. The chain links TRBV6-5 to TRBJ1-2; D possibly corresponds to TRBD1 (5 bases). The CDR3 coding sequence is TGTGCCAGCACTCCCGGGGGGTATGGCTACACCTTC. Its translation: CASTPGGYGYTF.